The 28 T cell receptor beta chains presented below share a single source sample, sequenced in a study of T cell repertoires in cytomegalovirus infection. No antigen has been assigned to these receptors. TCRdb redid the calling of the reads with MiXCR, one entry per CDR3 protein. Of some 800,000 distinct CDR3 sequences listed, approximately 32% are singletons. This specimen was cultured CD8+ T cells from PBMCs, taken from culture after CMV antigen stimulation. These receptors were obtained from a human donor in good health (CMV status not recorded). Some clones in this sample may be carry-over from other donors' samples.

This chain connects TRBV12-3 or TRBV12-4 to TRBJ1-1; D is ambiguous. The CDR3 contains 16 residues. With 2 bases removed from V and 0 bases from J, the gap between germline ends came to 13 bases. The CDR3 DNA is TGTGCCAGCAGTTTATCGGGGTCCCCTATGAACACTGAAGCTTTCTTT. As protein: CASSLSGSPMNTEAFF.

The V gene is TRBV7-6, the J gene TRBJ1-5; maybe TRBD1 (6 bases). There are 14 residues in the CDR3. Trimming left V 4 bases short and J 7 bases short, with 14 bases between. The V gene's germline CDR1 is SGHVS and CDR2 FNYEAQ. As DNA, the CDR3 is TGTGCCAGCAGCTATTCAGGGGAGATACAGCCCCAGCATTTT. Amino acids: CASSYSGEIQPQHF.

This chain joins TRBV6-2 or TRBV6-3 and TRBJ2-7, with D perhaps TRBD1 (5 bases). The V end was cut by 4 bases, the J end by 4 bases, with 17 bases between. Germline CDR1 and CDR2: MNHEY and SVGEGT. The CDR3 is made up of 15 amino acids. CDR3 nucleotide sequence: TGTGCCAGCAGTTTAAGACAGAATAGTGGTTACGAGCAGTACTTC. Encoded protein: CASSLRQNSGYEQYF.

The CDR3 DNA reads TGTGCCAGCAGCTCCCGGGACTTACTAGTTCAAGAGACCCAGTACTTC. This encodes CASSSRDLLVQETQYF. The rearrangement joins TRBV7-2 to TRBJ2-5, with D possibly matching TRBD2 (6 bases). The germline V gene has CDR1 SGHTA and CDR2 FQGNSA. The germline V and J ends were trimmed by 4 bases and 2 bases, with 17 bases remaining between them. CDR3 length: 16 residues.

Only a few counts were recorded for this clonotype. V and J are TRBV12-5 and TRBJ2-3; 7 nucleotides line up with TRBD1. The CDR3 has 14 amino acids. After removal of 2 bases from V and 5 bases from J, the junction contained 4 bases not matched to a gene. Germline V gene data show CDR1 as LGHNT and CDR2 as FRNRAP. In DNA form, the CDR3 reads TGTGCTAGTGGTTTGAGCAGGGGGTTAGATACGCAGTATTTT. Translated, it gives CASGLSRGLDTQYF.

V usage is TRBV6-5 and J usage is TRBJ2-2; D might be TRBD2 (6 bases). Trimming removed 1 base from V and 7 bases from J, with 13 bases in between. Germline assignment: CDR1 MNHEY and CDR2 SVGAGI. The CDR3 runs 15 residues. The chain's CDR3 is CASSYYASDGGELFF. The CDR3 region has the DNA TGTGCCAGCAGTTACTATGCTAGCGACGGCGGGGAGCTGTTTTTT.

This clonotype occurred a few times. CDR3 nucleotides: TGTGCCAGCAGCTTAGATAGGGCAGATGGAGGCTACACCTTC. This codes for CASSLDRADGGYTF. The rearrangement joins TRBV7-2 to TRBJ1-2; D is undetermined. This CDR3 is built from 14 residues. The V end lost 1 base, the J end lost 8 bases, and 14 bases lay between the germline ends. Germline assignment: CDR1 SGHTA and CDR2 FQGNSA.

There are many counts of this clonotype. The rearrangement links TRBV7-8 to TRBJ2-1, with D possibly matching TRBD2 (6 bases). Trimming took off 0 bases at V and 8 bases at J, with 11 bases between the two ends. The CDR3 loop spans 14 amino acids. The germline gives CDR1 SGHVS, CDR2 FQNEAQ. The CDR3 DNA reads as TGTGCCAGCAGCTTAGCTTGGACTAACGATGAGCAGTTCTTC. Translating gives CASSLAWTNDEQFF.

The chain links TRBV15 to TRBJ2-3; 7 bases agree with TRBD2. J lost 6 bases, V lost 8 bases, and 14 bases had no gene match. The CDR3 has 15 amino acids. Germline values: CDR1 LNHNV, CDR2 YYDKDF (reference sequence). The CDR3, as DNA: TGTGCCACCGGAGAGAGCGGGGCCATTCAGGATACGCAGTATTTT. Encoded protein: CATGESGAIQDTQYF.

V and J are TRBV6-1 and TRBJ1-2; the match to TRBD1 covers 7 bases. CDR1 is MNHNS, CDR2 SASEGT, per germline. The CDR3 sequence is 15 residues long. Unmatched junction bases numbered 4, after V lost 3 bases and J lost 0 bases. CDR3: CASSDHRGPNYGYTF. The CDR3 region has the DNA TGTGCCAGCAGTGACCACAGGGGACCTAACTATGGCTACACCTTC.

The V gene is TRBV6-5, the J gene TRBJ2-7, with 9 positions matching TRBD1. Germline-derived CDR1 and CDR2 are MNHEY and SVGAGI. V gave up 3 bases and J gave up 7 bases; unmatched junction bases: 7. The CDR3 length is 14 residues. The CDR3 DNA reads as TGTGCCAGCAGTTATGCACAGGGGGCGGGTGAGCAGTACTTC. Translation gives CASSYAQGAGEQYF.

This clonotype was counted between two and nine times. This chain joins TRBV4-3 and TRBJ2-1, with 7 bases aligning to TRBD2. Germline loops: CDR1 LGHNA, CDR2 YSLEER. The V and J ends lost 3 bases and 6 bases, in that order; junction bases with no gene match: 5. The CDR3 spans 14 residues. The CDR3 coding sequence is TGCGCCAGCAGCCACCTCGGGACTACCAATGAGCAGTTCTTC. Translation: CASSHLGTTNEQFF.

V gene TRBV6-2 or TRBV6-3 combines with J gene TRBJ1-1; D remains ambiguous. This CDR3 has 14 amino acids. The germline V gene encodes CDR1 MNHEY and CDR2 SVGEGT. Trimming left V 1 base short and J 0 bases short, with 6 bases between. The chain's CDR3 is CASSYFEMNTEAFF. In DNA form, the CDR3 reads TGTGCCAGCAGTTACTTTGAGATGAACACTGAAGCTTTCTTT.

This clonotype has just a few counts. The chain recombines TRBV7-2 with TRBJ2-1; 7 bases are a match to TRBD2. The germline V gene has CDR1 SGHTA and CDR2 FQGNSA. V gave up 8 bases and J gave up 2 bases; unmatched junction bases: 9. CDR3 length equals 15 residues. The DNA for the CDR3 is TGTGCCAGCGCGGAAGCGGGGCCGCCCTACAATGAGCAGTTCTTC. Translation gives CASAEAGPPYNEQFF. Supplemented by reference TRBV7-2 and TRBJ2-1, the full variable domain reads GAGVSQSPSNKVTEKGKDVELRCDPISGHTALYWYRQSLGQGLEFLIYFQGNSAPDKSGLPSDRFSAERTGGSVSTLTIQRTQQEDSAVYLCASAEAGPPYNEQFFGPGTRLTVL.

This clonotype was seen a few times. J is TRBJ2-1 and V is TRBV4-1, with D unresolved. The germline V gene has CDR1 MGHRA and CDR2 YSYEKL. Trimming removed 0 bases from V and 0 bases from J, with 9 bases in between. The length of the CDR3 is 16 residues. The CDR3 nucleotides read TGCGCCAGCAGCCAAGAAGGCTTCGGCTCCTACAATGAGCAGTTCTTC. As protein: CASSQEGFGSYNEQFF.

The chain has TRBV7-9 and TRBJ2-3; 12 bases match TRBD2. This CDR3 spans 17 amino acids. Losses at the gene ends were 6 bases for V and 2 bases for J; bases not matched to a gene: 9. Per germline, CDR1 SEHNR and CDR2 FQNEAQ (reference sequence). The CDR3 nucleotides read TGTGCCAGCAGTCCTTCTAGCGGGGGGGCCACCACAGATACGCAGTATTTT. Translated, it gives CASSPSSGGATTDTQYF.

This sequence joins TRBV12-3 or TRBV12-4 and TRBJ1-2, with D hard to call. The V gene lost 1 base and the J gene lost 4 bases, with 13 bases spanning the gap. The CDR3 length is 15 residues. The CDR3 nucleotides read TGTGCCAGCAGTTTAGGGCCCTCCCCGGTCTATGGCTACACCTTC. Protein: CASSLGPSPVYGYTF.

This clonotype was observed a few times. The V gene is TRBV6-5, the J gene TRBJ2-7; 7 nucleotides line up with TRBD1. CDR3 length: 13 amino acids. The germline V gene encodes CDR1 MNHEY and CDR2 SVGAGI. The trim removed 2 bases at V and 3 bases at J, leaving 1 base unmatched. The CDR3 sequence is CASSYGDSYEQYF. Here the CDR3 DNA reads TGTGCCAGCAGTTACGGGGACAGCTACGAGCAGTACTTC.

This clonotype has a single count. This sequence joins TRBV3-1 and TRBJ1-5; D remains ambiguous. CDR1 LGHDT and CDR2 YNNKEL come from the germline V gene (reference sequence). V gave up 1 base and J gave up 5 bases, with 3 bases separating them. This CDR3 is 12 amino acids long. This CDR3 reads CASSQADQPQHF. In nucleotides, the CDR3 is TGTGCCAGCAGCCAAGCTGATCAGCCCCAGCATTTT.

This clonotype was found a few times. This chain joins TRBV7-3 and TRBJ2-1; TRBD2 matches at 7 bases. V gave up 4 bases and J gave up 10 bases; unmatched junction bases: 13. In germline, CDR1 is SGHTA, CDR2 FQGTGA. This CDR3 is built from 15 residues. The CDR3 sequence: CASSSSPWGRDEQFF. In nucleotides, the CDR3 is TGTGCCAGCAGCTCCTCCCCTTGGGGGAGGGACGAGCAGTTCTTC. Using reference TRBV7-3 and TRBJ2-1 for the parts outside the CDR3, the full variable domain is GAGVSQTPSNKVTEKGKYVELRCDPISGHTALYWYRQSLGQGPEFLIYFQGTGAADDSGLPNDRFFAVRPEGSVSTLKIQRTERGDSAVYLCASSSSPWGRDEQFFGPGTRLTVL.

Here the CDR3 DNA reads TGTGCCACCAGTGATGGTAGGGAATCCACTCTCTACAATGAGCAGTTCTTC. Its translation is CATSDGRESTLYNEQFF. The chain links TRBV24-1 to TRBJ2-1; D is unresolved. The V gene lost 3 bases and the J gene lost 3 bases, with 17 bases spanning the gap. The germline gives CDR1 KGHDR, CDR2 SFDVKD. The CDR3 spans 17 residues.

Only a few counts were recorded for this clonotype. CDR3 sequence (DNA): TGTGCCAGTAGTACTTACATTAACAGGGATGAAGCTTTCTTT. Protein product: CASSTYINRDEAFF. J is TRBJ1-1 and V is TRBV19; maybe TRBD1 (6 bases). The germline gives CDR1 LNHDA, CDR2 SQIVND (reference sequence). V lost 4 bases and J 7 bases, leaving 16 bases between the germline ends. The CDR3 length is 14 residues.

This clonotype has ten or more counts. The CDR3 is CASSELAGSTDTQYF. The CDR3 nucleotides are TGTGCCAGCAGCGAACTAGCGGGGAGCACAGATACGCAGTATTTT. The chain joins TRBV7-8 to TRBJ2-3, with 10 positions matching TRBD2. The CDR3 loop spans 15 amino acids. Trimming at V came to 5 bases and at J to 0 bases, leaving 2 bases not matched to a gene. The germline V gene has CDR1 SGHVS and CDR2 FQNEAQ.

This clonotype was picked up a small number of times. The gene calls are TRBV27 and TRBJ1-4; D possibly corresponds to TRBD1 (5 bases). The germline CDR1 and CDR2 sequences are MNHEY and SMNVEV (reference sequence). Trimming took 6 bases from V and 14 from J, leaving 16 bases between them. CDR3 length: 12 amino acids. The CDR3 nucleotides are TGTGCCAGCAGCCCCGGGACGCCGTGGCTGTTTTTT. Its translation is CASSPGTPWLFF.

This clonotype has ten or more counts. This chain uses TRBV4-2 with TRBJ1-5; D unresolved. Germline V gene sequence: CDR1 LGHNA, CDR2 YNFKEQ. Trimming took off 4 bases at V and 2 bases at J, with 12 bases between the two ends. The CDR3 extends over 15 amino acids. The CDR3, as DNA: TGTGCCAGCAGCCCAGAAGGTAGCGGCAATCAGCCCCAGCATTTT. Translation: CASSPEGSGNQPQHF.

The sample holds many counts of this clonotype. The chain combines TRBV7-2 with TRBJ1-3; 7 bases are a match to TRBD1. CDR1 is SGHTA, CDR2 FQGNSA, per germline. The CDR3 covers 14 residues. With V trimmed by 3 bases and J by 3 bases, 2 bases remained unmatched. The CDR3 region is CASSFRGLGNTIYF. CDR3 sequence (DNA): TGTGCCAGCAGCTTTAGGGGGCTTGGAAACACCATATATTTT.

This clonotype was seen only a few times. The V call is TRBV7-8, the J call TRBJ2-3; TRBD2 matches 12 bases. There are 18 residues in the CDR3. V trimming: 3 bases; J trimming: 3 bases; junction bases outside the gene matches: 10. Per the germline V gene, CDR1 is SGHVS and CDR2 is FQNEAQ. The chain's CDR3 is CASSFLPSGGAGTDTQYF. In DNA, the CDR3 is TGTGCCAGCAGCTTCTTGCCTAGCGGGGGGGCGGGAACAGATACGCAGTATTTT.

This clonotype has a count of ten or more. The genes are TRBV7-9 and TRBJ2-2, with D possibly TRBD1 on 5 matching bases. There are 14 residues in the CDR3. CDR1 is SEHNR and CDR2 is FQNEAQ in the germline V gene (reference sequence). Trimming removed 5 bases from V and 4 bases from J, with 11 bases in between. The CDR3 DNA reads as TGTGCCAGCAGCCCTAGGGGCCTCACCGGGGAGCTGTTTTTT. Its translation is CASSPRGLTGELFF.